This T cell receptor beta chain was sequenced in a study of blood T cell repertoires in COVID-19. This CDR3 spans 15 amino acids. Trimming at V came to 5 bases and at J to 0 bases, leaving 4 bases not matched to a gene. The germline gives CDR1 SGHTA, CDR2 FQGTGA. The protocol was immunoSEQ multiplex PCR, while the TCRdb copy is restricted to in-frame clones and leaves out a portion. The sample includes a few hundred thousand clones, 88% of them seen just once. The sample comprised PBMCs or T cells enriched from blood (not recorded which). This TCR was sampled from a woman in her twenties or thirties who had recovered from COVID-19. V is TRBV7-3 and J is TRBJ2-1; 7 positions match TRBD2. The CDR3 DNA sequence: TGTGCCAGCAGCCGGGGAGGGTCCTCCTACAATGAGCAGTTCTTC. Its protein is CASSRGGSSYNEQFF.